This TCR beta chain was recovered during a study of blood T cells in healthy people across ages. Notes on the study in general: Naive and antigen-experienced cells were not separated, limiting conclusive comparison.

A minimum of 7 million PBMCs was isolated per sample. This clonotype was seen at least ten times. The antigen remains undetermined. Using a J-beta primer mix together with a sample-barcoded 5' primer, a second PCR was run for roughly 7 to 11 cycles. TCRdb itself ran the 5' RACE reads through MiXCR, one entry per CDR3 protein. The sample yields hundreds of thousands of distinct CDR3 sequences, about 28% seen once. The sequence was collected from an elderly woman in good health. The specimen sequenced was blood.

CDR3 sequence reads: CASRNAGQGFYGYTF. The DNA for the CDR3 is TGTGCCAGCAGAAACGCGGGACAGGGGTTCTATGGCTACACCTTC. The chain has TRBV7-2 and TRBJ1-2, with 10 bases matching TRBD1. Germline lookup yields CDR1 SGHTA and CDR2 FQGNSA. This CDR3 contains 15 residues. After removal of 6 bases from V and 4 bases from J, the junction contained 8 bases not matched to a gene.